This T cell receptor (beta chain) appears in the sequencing data of a study of T cells expressing NK-cell markers. Study context: Repertoire data for TCR beta were derived from sorted T cells (CD3+CD56+NKG2C+, CD3+CD56+NKG2C- and CD3+CD56-NKG2C+). Sequencing covered eight donors, seven HCMV-seropositive and one seronegative. Study conclusions and caveats: The dominant NKG2C+ clonotypes represented about 1.0-7.5% of CD8+ T cells in 6 or 7 donors.

The CDR3 totals 15 residues. Germline loops: CDR1 SGHDT, CDR2 YYEEEE. The authors generated TCR beta cDNA through 5'RACE template switching with UMIs. From the 5' RACE reads, TCRdb lists one entry per CDR3 protein and no DNA. This sample's table reports under 200,000 distinct CDR3 sequences. As regards this clonotype: The antigen is unknown.

This sequence originates from a woman aged 18-69 years in good health. The sequenced material came from blood T cells: a sorted CD56 or NKG2C T cell subset, CD4+ or CD8+ T cells, or bulk PBMC T cells (not recorded which). The chain combines TRBV5-6 with TRBJ2-1; TCRdb selects TRBD2, and the lack of DNA leaves this call unchecked. The CDR3 sequence: CASSHIAGENNEQFF.